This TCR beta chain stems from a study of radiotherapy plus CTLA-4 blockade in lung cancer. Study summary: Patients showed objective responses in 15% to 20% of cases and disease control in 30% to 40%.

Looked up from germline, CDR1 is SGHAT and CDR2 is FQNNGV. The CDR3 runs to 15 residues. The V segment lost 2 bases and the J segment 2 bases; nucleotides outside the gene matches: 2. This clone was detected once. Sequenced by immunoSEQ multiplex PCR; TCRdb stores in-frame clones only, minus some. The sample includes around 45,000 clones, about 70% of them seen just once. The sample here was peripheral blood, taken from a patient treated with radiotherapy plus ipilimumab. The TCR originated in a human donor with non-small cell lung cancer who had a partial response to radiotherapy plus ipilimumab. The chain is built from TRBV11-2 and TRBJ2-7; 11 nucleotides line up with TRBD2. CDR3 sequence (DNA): TGTGCCAGCAGCTTAAGACTAGCGGGGCCCTACGAGCAGTACTTC. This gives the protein CASSLRLAGPYEQYF.